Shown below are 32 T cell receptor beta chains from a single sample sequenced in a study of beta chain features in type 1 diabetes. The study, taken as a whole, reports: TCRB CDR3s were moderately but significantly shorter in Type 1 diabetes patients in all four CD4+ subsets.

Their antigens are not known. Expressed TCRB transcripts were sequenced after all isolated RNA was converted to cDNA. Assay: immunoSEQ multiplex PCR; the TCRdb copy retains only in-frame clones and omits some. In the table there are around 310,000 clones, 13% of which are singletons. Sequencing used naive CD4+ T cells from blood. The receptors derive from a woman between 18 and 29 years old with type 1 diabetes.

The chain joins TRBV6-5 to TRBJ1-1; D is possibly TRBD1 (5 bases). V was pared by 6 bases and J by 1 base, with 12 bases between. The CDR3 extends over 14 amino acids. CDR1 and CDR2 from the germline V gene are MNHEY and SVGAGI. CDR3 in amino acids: CASRLQVTNTEAFF. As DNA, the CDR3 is TGTGCCAGCAGGTTACAGGTGACGAACACTGAAGCTTTCTTT.

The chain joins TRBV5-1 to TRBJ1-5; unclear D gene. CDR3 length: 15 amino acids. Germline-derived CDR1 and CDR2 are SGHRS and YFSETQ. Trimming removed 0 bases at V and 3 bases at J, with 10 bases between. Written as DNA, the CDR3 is TGCGCCAGCAGCTTGGGTGGGCAGCTCAATCAGCCCCAGCATTTT. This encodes CASSLGGQLNQPQHF.

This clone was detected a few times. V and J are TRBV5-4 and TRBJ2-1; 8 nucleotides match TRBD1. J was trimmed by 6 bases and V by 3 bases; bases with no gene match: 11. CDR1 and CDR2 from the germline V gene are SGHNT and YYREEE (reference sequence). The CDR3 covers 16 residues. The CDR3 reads CASSWGFQGAGNEQFF. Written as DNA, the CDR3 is TGTGCCAGCAGCTGGGGGTTTCAGGGGGCCGGCAATGAGCAGTTCTTC.

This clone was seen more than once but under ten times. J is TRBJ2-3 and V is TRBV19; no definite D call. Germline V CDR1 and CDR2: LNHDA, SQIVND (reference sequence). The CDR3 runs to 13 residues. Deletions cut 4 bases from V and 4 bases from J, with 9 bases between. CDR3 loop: CASSKEIPDTQYF. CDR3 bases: TGTGCCAGTAGTAAGGAGATCCCAGATACGCAGTATTTT.

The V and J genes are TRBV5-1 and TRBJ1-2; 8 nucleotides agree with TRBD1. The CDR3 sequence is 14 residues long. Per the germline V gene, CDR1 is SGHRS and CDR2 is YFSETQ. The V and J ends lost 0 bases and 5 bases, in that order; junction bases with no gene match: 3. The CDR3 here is CASSLGGQGYGYTF. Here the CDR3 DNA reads TGCGCCAGCAGCTTGGGAGGACAGGGATATGGCTACACCTTC.

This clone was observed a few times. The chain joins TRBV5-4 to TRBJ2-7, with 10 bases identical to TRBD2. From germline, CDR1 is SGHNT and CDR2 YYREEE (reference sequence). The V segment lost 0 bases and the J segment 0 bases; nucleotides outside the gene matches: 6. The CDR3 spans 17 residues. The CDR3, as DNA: TGTGCCAGCAGCTTGGTCTTACTAGCGGGGTTCTCCTACGAGCAGTACTTC. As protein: CASSLVLLAGFSYEQYF.

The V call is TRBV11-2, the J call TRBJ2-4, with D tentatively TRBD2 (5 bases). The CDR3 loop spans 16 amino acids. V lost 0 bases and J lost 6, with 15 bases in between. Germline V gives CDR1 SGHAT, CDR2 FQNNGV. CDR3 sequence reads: CASSLDLGANVNIQYF. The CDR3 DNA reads TGTGCCAGCAGCTTAGATTTGGGAGCAAACGTAAACATTCAGTACTTC.

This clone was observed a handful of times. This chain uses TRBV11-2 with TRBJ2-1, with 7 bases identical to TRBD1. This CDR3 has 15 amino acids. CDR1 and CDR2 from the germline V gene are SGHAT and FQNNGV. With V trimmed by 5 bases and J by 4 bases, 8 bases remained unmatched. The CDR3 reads CASSQDRQAYNEQFF. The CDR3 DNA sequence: TGTGCCAGCAGCCAGGACAGGCAAGCATACAATGAGCAGTTCTTC.

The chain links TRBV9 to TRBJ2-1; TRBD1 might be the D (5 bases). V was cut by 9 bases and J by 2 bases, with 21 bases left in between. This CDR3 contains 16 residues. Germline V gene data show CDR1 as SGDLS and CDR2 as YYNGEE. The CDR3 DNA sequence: TGTGCCACCCATCCGCAGCAGGGAAGTCCCTACAATGAGCAGTTCTTC. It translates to CATHPQQGSPYNEQFF.

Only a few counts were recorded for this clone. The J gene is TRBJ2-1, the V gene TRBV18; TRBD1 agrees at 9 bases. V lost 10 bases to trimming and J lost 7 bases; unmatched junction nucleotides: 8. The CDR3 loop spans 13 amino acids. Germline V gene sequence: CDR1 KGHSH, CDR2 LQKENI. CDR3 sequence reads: CATGGQGENEQFF. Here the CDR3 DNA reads TGTGCCACCGGGGGACAGGGAGAAAATGAGCAGTTCTTC.

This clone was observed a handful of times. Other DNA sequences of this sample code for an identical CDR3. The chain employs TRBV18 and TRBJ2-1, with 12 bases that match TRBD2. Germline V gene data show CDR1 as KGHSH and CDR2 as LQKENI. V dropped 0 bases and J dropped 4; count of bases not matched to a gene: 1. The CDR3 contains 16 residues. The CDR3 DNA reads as TGTGCCAGCTCACCACCGGGGACTAGCGGGTACAATGAGCAGTTCTTC. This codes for CASSPPGTSGYNEQFF.

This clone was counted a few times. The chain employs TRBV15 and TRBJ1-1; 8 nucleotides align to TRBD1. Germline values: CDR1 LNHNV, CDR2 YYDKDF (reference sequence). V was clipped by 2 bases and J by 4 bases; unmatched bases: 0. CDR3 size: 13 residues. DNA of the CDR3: TGTGCCACCAGCAGACAGGGGGCCACTGAAGCTTTCTTT. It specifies CATSRQGATEAFF. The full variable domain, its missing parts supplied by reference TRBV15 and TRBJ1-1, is DAMVIQNPRYQVTQFGKPVTLSCSQTLNHNVMYWYQQKSSQAPKLLFHYYDKDFNNEADTPDNFQSRRPNTSFCFLDIRSPGLGDTAMYLCATSRQGATEAFFGQGTRLTVV.

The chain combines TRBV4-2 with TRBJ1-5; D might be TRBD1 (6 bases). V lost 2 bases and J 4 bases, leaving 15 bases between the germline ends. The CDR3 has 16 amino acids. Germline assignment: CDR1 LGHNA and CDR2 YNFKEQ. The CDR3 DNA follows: TGTGCCAGCAGCCAATTTTCCGGGACACAAAATCAGCCCCAGCATTTT. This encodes CASSQFSGTQNQPQHF.

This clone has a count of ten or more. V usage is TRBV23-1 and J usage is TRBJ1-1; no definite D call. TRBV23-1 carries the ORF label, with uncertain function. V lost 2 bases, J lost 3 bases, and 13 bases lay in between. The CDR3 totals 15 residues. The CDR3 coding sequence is TGCGCCAGCAGTCAAAAGAAGAGGACTGACACTGAAGCTTTCTTT. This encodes CASSQKKRTDTEAFF.

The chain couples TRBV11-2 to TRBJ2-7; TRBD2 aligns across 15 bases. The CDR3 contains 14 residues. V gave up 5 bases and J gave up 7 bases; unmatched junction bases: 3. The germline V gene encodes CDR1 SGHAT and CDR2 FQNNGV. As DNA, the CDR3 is TGTGCCAGCAGCGAGGGACTAGCGGGAGGAGAGCAGTACTTC. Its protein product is CASSEGLAGGEQYF.

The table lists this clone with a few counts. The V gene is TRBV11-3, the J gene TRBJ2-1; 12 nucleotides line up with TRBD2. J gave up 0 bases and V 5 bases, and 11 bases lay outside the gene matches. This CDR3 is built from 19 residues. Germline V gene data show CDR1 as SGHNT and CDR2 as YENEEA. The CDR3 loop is CASSLGTSGWKSSYNEQFF. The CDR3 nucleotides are TGTGCCAGCAGCCTGGGGACTAGCGGGTGGAAGAGCTCCTACAATGAGCAGTTCTTC. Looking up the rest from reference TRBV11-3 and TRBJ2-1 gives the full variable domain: EAGVVQSPRYKIIEKKQPVAFWCNPISGHNTLYWYLQNLGQGPELLIRYENEEAVDDSQLPKDRFSAERLKGVDSTLKIQPAELGDSAVYLCASSLGTSGWKSSYNEQFFGPGTRLTVL.

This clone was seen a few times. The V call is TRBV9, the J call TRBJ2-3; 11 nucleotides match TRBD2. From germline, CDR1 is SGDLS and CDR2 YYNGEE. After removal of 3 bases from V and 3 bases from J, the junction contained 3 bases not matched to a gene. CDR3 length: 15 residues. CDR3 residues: CASSERTSGTDTQYF. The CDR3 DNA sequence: TGTGCCAGCAGCGAACGGACTAGCGGGACAGATACGCAGTATTTT.

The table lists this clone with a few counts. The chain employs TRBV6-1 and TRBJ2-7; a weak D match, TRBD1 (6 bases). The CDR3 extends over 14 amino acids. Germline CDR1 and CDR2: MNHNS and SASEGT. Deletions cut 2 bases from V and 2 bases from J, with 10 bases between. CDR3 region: CASSETGLTYEQYF. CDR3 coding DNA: TGTGCCAGCAGTGAAACAGGGTTAACCTACGAGCAGTACTTC.

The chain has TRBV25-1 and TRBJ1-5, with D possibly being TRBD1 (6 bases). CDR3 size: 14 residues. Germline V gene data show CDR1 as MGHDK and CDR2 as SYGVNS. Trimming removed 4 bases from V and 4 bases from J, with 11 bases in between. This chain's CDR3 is CASSGRGTNQPQHF. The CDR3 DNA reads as TGTGCCAGCAGTGGGCGGGGGACAAATCAGCCCCAGCATTTT.

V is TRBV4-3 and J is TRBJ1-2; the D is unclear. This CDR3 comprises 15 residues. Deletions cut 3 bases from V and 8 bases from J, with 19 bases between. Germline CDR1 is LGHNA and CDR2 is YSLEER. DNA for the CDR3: TGCGCCAGCAGCCACAAGGAGGGCGCCTTCGGCGGCTACACCTTC. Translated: CASSHKEGAFGGYTF.

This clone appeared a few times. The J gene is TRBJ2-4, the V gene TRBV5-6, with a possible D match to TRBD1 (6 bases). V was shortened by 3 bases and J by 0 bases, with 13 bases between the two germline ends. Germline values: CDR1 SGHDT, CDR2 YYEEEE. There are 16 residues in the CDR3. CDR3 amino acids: CASSYGQIIAKNIQYF. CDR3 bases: TGTGCCAGCAGCTACGGACAGATTATAGCCAAAAACATTCAGTACTTC.

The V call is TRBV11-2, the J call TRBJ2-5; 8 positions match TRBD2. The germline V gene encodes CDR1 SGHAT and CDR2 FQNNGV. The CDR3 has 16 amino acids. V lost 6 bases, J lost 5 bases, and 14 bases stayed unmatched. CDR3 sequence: CASREGLALPTETQYF. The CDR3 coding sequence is TGTGCCAGCAGAGAAGGACTAGCCCTTCCTACGGAGACCCAGTACTTC.

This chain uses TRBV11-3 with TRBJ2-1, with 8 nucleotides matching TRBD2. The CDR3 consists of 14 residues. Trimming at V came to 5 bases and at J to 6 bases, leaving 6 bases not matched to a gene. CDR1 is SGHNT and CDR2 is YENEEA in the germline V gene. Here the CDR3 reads CASSAGLAVNEQFF. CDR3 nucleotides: TGTGCCAGCAGCGCCGGACTAGCAGTCAATGAGCAGTTCTTC.

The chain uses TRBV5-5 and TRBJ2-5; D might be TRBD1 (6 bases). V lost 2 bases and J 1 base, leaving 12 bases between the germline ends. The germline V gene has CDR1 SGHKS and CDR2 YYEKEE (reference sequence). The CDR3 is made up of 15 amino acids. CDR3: CASSFQRQAQETQYF. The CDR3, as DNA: TGTGCCAGCAGCTTCCAAAGACAGGCCCAAGAGACCCAGTACTTC.

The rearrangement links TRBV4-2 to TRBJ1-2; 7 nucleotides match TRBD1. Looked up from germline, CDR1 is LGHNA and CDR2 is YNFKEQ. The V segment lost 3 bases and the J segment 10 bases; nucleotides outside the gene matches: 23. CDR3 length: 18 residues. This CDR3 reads CASSHTTKAQGPRGSYTF. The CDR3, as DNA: TGTGCCAGCAGCCATACCACTAAAGCACAGGGGCCCCGGGGGTCCTACACCTTC.

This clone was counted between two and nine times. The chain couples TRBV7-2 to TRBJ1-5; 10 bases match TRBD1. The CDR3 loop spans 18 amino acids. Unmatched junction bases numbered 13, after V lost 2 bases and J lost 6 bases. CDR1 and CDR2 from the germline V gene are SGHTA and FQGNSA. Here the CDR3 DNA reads TGTGCCAGCAGCTTAACGGGACAGGGGTGGGCGGTCGGTCAGCCCCAGCATTTT. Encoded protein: CASSLTGQGWAVGQPQHF.

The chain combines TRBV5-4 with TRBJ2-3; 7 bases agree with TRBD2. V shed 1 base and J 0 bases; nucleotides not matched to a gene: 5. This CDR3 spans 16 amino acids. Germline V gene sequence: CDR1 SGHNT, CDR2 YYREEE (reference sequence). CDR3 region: CASSLTSGISTDTQYF. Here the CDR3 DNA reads TGTGCCAGCAGCTTGACCAGCGGGATTAGCACAGATACGCAGTATTTT.

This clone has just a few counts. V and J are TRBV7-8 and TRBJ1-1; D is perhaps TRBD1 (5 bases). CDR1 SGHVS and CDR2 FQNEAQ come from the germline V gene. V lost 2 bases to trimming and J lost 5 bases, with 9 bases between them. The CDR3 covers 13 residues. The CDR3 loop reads CASSLTEGTEAFF. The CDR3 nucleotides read TGTGCCAGCAGCTTAACGGAGGGGACTGAAGCTTTCTTT.

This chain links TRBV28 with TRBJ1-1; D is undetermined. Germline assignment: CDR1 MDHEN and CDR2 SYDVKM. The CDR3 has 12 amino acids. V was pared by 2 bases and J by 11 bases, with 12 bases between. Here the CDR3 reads CASSLNPSFAFF. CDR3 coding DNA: TGTGCCAGCAGTTTAAATCCCTCGTTTGCTTTCTTT.

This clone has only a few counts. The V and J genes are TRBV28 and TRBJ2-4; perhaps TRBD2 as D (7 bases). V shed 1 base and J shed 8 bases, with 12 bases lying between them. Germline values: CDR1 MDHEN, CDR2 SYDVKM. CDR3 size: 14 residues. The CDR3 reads CASSLSGEGDIQYF. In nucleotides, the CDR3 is TGTGCCAGCAGTTTATCAGGGGAGGGGGACATTCAGTACTTC.

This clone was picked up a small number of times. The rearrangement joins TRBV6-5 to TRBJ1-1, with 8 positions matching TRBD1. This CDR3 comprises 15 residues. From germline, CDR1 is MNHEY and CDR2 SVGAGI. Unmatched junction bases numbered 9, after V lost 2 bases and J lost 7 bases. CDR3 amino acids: CASSYTRTGSSEAFF. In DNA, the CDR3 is TGTGCCAGCAGTTACACACGGACAGGGTCAAGTGAAGCTTTCTTT.

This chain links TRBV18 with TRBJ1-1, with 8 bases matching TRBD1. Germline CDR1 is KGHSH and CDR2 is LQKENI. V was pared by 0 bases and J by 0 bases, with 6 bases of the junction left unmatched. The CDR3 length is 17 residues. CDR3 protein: CASSPPRQGTMNTEAFF. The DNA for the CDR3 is TGTGCCAGCTCACCACCAAGACAGGGGACCATGAACACTGAAGCTTTCTTT.